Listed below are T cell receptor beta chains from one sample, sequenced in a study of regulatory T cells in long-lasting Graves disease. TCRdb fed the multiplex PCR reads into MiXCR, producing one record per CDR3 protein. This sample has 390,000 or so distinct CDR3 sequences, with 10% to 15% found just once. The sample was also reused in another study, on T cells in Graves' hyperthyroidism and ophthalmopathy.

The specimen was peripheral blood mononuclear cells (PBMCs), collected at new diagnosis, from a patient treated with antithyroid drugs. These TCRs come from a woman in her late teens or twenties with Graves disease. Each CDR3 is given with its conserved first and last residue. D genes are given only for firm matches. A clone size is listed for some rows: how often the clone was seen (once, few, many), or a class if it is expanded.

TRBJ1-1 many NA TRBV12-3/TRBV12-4 CASSFGYRGSYEAFF TGTGCCAGCAGTTTTGGGTATAGGGGCAGCTATGAAGCTTTCTTT
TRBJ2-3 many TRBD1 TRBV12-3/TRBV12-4 CASSRGPSGVTDTQYF TGTGCCAGCAGTAGGGGGCCGTCCGGGGTCACAGATACGCAGTATTTT
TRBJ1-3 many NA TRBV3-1 CASSQGMADSGNTIYF TGTGCCAGCAGCCAAGGTATGGCCGACTCTGGAAACACCATATATTTT
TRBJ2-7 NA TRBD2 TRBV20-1 CSASLAGVVYEQYF TGCAGTGCTAGTTTGGCGGGAGTTGTGTACGAGCAGTACTTC
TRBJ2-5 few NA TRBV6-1 CASFKWGEETQYF TGTGCCAGCTTTAAATGGGGGGAAGAGACCCAGTACTTC
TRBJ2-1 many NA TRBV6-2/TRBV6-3 CASLVGNEQFF TGTGCCAGCTTGGTGGGGAATGAGCAGTTCTTC
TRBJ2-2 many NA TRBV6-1 CASSTTIMTGELFF TGTGCCAGCAGTACAACTATCATGACCGGGGAGCTGTTTTTT
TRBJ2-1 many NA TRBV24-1 CATSDWKEQFF TGTGCCACCAGTGATTGGAAGGAGCAGTTCTTC
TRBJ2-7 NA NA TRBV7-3 CASSLSVGGSYEQYF TGTGCCAGCAGCCTCAGCGTCGGGGGCTCCTACGAGCAGTACTTC
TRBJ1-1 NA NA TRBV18 CASSPREAGTFF TGTGCCAGCTCACCACGGGAAGCAGGGACTTTCTTT
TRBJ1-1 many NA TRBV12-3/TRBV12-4 CASRSRGLGAFF TGTGCCAGCAGATCCCGGGGCTTGGGGGCTTTCTTT
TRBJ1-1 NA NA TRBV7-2 CASSRIFDTEAFF TGTGCCAGCAGCCGAATATTTGACACTGAAGCTTTCTTT
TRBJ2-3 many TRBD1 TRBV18 CASSVSSGQEVPDTQYF TGTGCCAGCTCAGTTTCCTCAGGACAGGAGGTTCCAGATACGCAGTATTTT
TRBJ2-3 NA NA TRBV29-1 CSVVEEADTQYF TGCAGCGTTGTTGAGGAAGCAGATACGCAGTATTTT
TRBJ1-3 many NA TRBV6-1 CASTRDTIYF TGTGCCAGCACGCGGGACACCATATATTTT
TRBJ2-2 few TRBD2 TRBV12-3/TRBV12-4 CASLYLAGGMRAGELFF TGTGCCAGCTTATACCTAGCGGGAGGGATGAGGGCCGGGGAGCTGTTTTTT
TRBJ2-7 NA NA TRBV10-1 CASSGFGGTSYEQYF TGCGCCAGCAGTGGCTTTGGGGGAACCTCCTACGAGCAGTACTTC